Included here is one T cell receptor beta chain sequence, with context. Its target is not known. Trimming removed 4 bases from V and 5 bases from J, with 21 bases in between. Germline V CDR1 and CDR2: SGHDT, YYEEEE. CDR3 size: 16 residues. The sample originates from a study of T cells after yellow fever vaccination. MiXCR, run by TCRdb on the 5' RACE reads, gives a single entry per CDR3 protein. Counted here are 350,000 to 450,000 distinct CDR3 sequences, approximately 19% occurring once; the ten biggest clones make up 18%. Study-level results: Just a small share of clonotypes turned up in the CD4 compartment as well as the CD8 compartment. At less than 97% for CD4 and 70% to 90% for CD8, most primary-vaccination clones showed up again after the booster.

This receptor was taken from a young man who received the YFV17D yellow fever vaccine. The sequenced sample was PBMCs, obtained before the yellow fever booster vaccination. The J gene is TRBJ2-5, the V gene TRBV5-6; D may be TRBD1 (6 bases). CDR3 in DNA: TGTGCCAGCAGCCCAGCCCCGGTGGGGGCATGGGAGACCCAGTACTTC. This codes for CASSPAPVGAWETQYF.